One sample yielded the 7 T cell receptor beta chains listed below, sequenced in a study of blood T cells in healthy people across ages. The authors ran a second PCR of roughly 6 to 12 cycles using a sample-barcoded 5' primer and a J-beta primer mix. TCRdb re-called the 5' RACE reads through MiXCR, storing one row per CDR3 protein. The repertoire holds just under 750,000 distinct CDR3 sequences, with roughly 20% as singletons. Sequencing was carried out using blood. These TCRs come from an older man in good health.

This chain connects TRBV10-3 to TRBJ2-5, with 8 bases aligning to TRBD2. Per the germline V gene, CDR1 is ENHRY and CDR2 is SYGVKD. The CDR3 runs to 13 residues. Trimming removed 5 bases from V and 13 bases from J; junction bases left unmatched: 12. The DNA for the CDR3 is TGTGCCATCAGTCCCGGGAGGGACTACGAGCGGTACTTC. Translation gives CAISPGRDYERYF.

J is TRBJ2-1 and V is TRBV29-1; D uncertain. V was pared by 5 bases and J by 7 bases, with 6 bases between. The CDR3 consists of 10 residues. CDR1 SQVTM and CDR2 ANQGSEA come from the germline V gene. The CDR3 DNA is TGCAGCGTTTCAAGGAATGAGCAGTTCTTC. Translating it yields CSVSRNEQFF.

Only a few counts were recorded for this clonotype. This sequence joins TRBV5-1 and TRBJ2-2; 7 positions agree with TRBD2. The CDR3 is 16 amino acids. Germline loops: CDR1 SGHRS, CDR2 YFSETQ. The V segment lost 3 bases and the J segment 1 base; nucleotides outside the gene matches: 6. CDR3 sequence: CASSSSGTKNTGELFF. In DNA form, the CDR3 reads TGCGCCAGCAGCTCCTCCGGGACTAAGAACACCGGGGAGCTGTTTTTT.

The chain recombines TRBV7-2 with TRBJ2-5; 9 bases are shared with TRBD2. The better agreement between TRBJ2-1 and the DNA end casts doubt on the J call. Germline V lookup: CDR1 SGHTA, CDR2 FQGNSA. The CDR3 is made up of 16 amino acids. This CDR3 is CASSLVPAGGYNEQFF. The CDR3 nucleotides are TGTGCCAGCAGCTTAGTCCCAGCGGGGGGCTATAATGAGCAGTTCTTC.

This clonotype came up a few times. The genes are TRBV20-1 and TRBJ2-1, with a possible D match to TRBD2 (6 bases). The germline V gene has CDR1 DFQATT and CDR2 SNEGSKA (reference sequence). The CDR3 loop spans 14 amino acids. Trimming took 4 bases from V and 4 from J, leaving 14 bases between them. The CDR3 sequence is CSAIGASEYNEQFF. As DNA, the CDR3 is TGCAGTGCTATTGGGGCTAGCGAGTACAATGAGCAGTTCTTC.

This clonotype appeared many times. This chain uses TRBV5-1 with TRBJ1-1; D is perhaps TRBD1 (5 bases). CDR1 is SGHRS and CDR2 is YFSETQ in the germline V gene. This CDR3 region has 13 residues. Deletions cut 0 bases from V and 5 bases from J, with 8 bases between. CDR3 bases: TGCGCCAGCAGCTTGGTAGGGGTTACTGAAGCTTTCTTT. Translated, it gives CASSLVGVTEAFF. The variable domain in full, with the rest retrieved from reference TRBV5-1 and TRBJ1-1, is KAGVTQTPRYLIKTRGQQVTLSCSPISGHRSVSWYQQTPGQGLQFLFEYFSETQRNKGNFPGRFSGRQFSNSRSEMNVSTLELGDSALYLCASSLVGVTEAFFGQGTRLTVV.

The rearrangement uses TRBV6-1 and TRBJ2-1; D gene unclear. Germline CDR1 is MNHNS and CDR2 is SASEGT. Trimming removed 0 bases from V and 4 bases from J, with 7 bases in between. The CDR3 is 14 residues long. CDR3: CASSEATQYNEQFF. CDR3 DNA sequence: TGTGCCAGCAGTGAAGCTACCCAGTACAATGAGCAGTTCTTC.